The 20 T cell receptor beta chains below all came from one sample that was sequenced in a study of cytomegalovirus exposure and HLA in healthy donors (dated by TCRdb to about 2017). Libraries were constructed by the immunoSEQ multiplex PCR assay. A mixture of 60 forward primers for TCR Vbeta segments and 13 reverse primers for TCR Jbeta segments was used in the multiplex PCR. As stored in TCRdb, this immuneACCESS dataset retains in-frame rearrangements with V and J assigned. A fraction of the clones does not appear; measured against another copy, unresolved V genes explain less than half of the discrepancy, and the remainder lacks a known reason. This sample gives 95,000 to 150,000 clones in total; around 67% of them show up just once. 4.1% of the sample rests with the top ten. Sequencing was done on a sample of PBMCs. The receptors shown here come from a woman in her thirties or forties in good health and CMV-seronegative.

The V call is TRBV28, the J call TRBJ2-7; tentatively, D is TRBD1 (6 bases). Germline V gene sequence: CDR1 MDHEN, CDR2 SYDVKM. The CDR3 length is 14 residues. The germline V and J ends were trimmed by 3 bases and 0 bases, with 9 bases remaining between them. In nucleotides, the CDR3 is TGTGCCAGCAGTTTGACAGGTGACTCCTACGAGCAGTACTTC. Translating it yields CASSLTGDSYEQYF.

The chain has TRBV7-3 and TRBJ2-1; 7 bases are shared with TRBD2. Germline V gene lookup returns CDR1 SGHTA and CDR2 FQGTGA. V lost 0 bases, J lost 2 bases, and 4 bases stayed unmatched. This CDR3 has 16 residues. CDR3 DNA sequence: TGTGCCAGCAGCTTAACGTCAGCGGGACCCTACAATGAGCAGTTCTTC. Translation: CASSLTSAGPYNEQFF.

This clone was counted a few times. The genes are TRBV6-1 and TRBJ2-3; 10 bases fit TRBD1. This CDR3 region has 15 residues. V shed 4 bases, J shed 2 bases, and the junction held 3 bases outside the gene matches. CDR1 is MNHNS and CDR2 is SASEGT in the germline V gene. The CDR3 here is CASSGTGGTTDTQYF. In DNA, the CDR3 is TGTGCCAGCAGTGGGACAGGGGGGACCACAGATACGCAGTATTTT.

The chain has TRBV4-2 and TRBJ2-5; maybe TRBD2 (6 bases). The J call may not be correct, given that the DNA end is closer to TRBJ2-7. The germline V gene encodes CDR1 LGHNA and CDR2 YNFKEQ. This CDR3 comprises 15 residues. CDR3 protein: CASSPEWRGPYEQYF. The CDR3 coding sequence is TGTGCCAGCAGCCCCGAGTGGCGGGGTCCCTACGAGCAGTACTTC.

The chain is built from TRBV25-1 and TRBJ1-6; perhaps TRBD1 as D (6 bases). CDR1 MGHDK and CDR2 SYGVNS come from the germline V gene. The CDR3 runs 18 residues. The V end lost 2 bases, the J end lost 6 bases, and 20 bases lay between the germline ends. As DNA, the CDR3 is TGTGCCAGCAGTGAAGTATCCTTAGCGGGGGCTAGTAATTCACCCCTCCACTTT. This encodes CASSEVSLAGASNSPLHF.

The rearrangement uses TRBV7-2 and TRBJ2-5, with 14 bases that match TRBD2. CDR3 length: 17 amino acids. In germline, CDR1 is SGHTA, CDR2 FQGNSA. Trimming removed 0 bases from V and 6 bases from J; junction bases left unmatched: 6. The CDR3 reads CASSLAGTSGSRKTQYF. CDR3 DNA: TGTGCCAGCAGCTTAGCGGGGACTAGCGGGAGTAGGAAGACCCAGTACTTC.

The chain uses TRBV10-3 and TRBJ1-5, with D unclear. CDR1 is ENHRY and CDR2 is SYGVKD in the germline V gene. The CDR3 runs 14 residues. Trimming took off 3 bases at V and 0 bases at J, with 6 bases between the two ends. The CDR3 loop reads CAISDGDSNQPQHF. In DNA, the CDR3 is TGTGCCATCAGTGATGGAGATAGCAATCAGCCCCAGCATTTT.

The chain joins TRBV4-3 to TRBJ1-3; 8 nucleotides align to TRBD1. Germline V gives CDR1 LGHNA, CDR2 YSLEER. With 4 bases clipped from V and 3 bases from J, the junction kept 5 bases outside the gene matches. The CDR3 covers 15 residues. CDR3 sequence reads: CASSPTTGVGNTIYF. For the CDR3, the DNA is TGCGCCAGCAGCCCGACGACAGGGGTTGGAAACACCATATATTTT.

This chain uses TRBV27 with TRBJ2-3; TRBD2 matches at 7 bases. V lost 3 bases and J lost 6; bases outside the gene matches: 15. The germline V gene has CDR1 MNHEY and CDR2 SMNVEV (reference sequence). The CDR3 is 17 residues long. Here the CDR3 DNA reads TGTGCCAGCAGTTTGGTGGGCTCGGGCGGGAGAATGGATACGCAGTATTTT. Translated: CASSLVGSGGRMDTQYF.

The chain is built from TRBV9 and TRBJ1-1; no firm D call. Trimming took off 2 bases at V and 3 bases at J, with 5 bases between the two ends. The CDR3 sequence is 12 residues long. Germline lookup yields CDR1 SGDLS and CDR2 YYNGEE. The CDR3 loop reads CASSVGDTEAFF. The CDR3 DNA reads TGTGCCAGCAGCGTCGGGGACACTGAAGCTTTCTTT.

This clone was found once. The V call is TRBV6-5, the J call TRBJ2-7, with a possible D match to TRBD1 (5 bases). V shed 4 bases and J shed 7 bases, with 14 bases lying between them. CDR1 is MNHEY and CDR2 is SVGAGI in the germline V gene. This CDR3 has 13 residues. The CDR3 region has the DNA TGTGCCAGCAGTTTATCAGGGAACCGGGAGCAGTACTTC. Protein product: CASSLSGNREQYF.

V usage is TRBV6-1 and J usage is TRBJ2-1; D call uncertain. V was pared by 2 bases and J by 3 bases, with 2 bases between. The germline CDR1 and CDR2 sequences are MNHNS and SASEGT. The CDR3 loop spans 12 amino acids. CDR3 region: CASSEHYNEQFF. As DNA, the CDR3 is TGTGCCAGCAGTGAACACTACAATGAGCAGTTCTTC.

The V call is TRBV5-5, the J call TRBJ1-3, with D uncertain. V shed 4 bases and J shed 0 bases, with 14 bases lying between them. Per germline, CDR1 SGHKS and CDR2 YYEKEE (reference sequence). This CDR3 region has 16 residues. CDR3 coding DNA: TGTGCCAGCAGCCCGGTAGGCGGCTCCTCTGGAAACACCATATATTTT. This encodes CASSPVGGSSGNTIYF.

The gene calls are TRBV13 and TRBJ2-1; D not certain. Germline loops: CDR1 PRHDT, CDR2 FYEKMQ (reference sequence). V was trimmed by 3 bases and J by 2 bases, leaving 11 bases between them. This CDR3 contains 15 residues. The CDR3 region is CASSLIRPTYNEQFF. DNA of the CDR3: TGTGCCAGCAGCTTGATCAGGCCCACCTACAATGAGCAGTTCTTC.

The V gene is TRBV7-2, the J gene TRBJ1-1; 11 positions agree with TRBD1. J gave up 4 bases and V 5 bases, and 12 bases lay outside the gene matches. The CDR3 is made up of 17 amino acids. Germline V CDR1 and CDR2: SGHTA, FQGNSA. The CDR3 coding sequence is TGTGCCAGCAGCCCAGGAGGGACAGGGGGGGTAGCCACTGAAGCTTTCTTT. Translating gives CASSPGGTGGVATEAFF. The whole variable domain, remainder taken from reference TRBV7-2 and TRBJ1-1, is GAGVSQSPSNKVTEKGKDVELRCDPISGHTALYWYRQSLGQGLEFLIYFQGNSAPDKSGLPSDRFSAERTGGSVSTLTIQRTQQEDSAVYLCASSPGGTGGVATEAFFGQGTRLTVV.

The chain carries TRBV15 and TRBJ2-1; the match to TRBD2 covers 8 bases. This CDR3 region has 15 residues. V gave up 5 bases and J gave up 4 bases; unmatched junction bases: 7. The V gene's germline CDR1 is LNHNV and CDR2 YYDKDF (reference sequence). The CDR3 here is CATSPSGRPYNEQFF. CDR3 nucleotide sequence: TGTGCCACCAGCCCGAGCGGGAGACCTTACAATGAGCAGTTCTTC.

This chain uses TRBV28 with TRBJ2-7; D uncertain. The V gene's germline CDR1 is MDHEN and CDR2 SYDVKM. Trimming removed 7 bases at V and 0 bases at J, with 7 bases between. This CDR3 spans 12 amino acids. CDR3 sequence reads: CASTADSYEQYF. The CDR3 bases are TGTGCCAGCACGGCGGACTCCTACGAGCAGTACTTC.

In this sample, this clone turned up a few times. The chain joins TRBV7-2 to TRBJ2-3, with 8 bases fitting TRBD2. The germline CDR1 and CDR2 sequences are SGHTA and FQGNSA. Trimming cost V 5 bases and J 3 bases; bases outside gene matches: 10. This CDR3 region has 16 residues. CDR3 region: CASSPLPGGRTDTQYF. CDR3 DNA: TGTGCCAGCAGCCCCCTTCCGGGCGGGAGGACAGATACGCAGTATTTT.

The chain employs TRBV28 and TRBJ2-5; the D gene is possibly TRBD2 (6 bases). CDR3 size: 18 residues. The germline gives CDR1 MDHEN, CDR2 SYDVKM. V was clipped by 5 bases and J by 2 bases, with 24 bases between them. CDR3 amino acids: CASSNRGILGGLQETQYF. CDR3 DNA: TGTGCCAGCAGTAACCGCGGGATTCTAGGAGGACTACAAGAGACCCAGTACTTC.

The chain employs TRBV21-1 and TRBJ1-2; TRBD1, the table's D call, lacks a check against the DNA. TRBV21-1 is shown as a pseudogene. The CDR3 contains 15 residues. Here the CDR3 DNA reads TGTGCCAGCAGCAAGCGACAGGAGCTCAACTATGGCTACACCTTC. This sequence encodes CASSKRQELNYGYTF.